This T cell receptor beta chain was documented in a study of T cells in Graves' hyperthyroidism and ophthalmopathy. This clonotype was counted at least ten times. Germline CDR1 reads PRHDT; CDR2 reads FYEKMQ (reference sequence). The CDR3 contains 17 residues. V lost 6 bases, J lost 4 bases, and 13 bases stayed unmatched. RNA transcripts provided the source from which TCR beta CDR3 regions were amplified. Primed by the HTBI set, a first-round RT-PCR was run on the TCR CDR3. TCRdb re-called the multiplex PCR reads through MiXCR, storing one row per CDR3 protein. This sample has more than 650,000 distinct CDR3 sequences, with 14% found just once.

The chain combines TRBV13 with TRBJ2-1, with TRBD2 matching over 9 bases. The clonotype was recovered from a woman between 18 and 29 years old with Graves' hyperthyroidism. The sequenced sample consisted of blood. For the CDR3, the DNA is TGTGCCAGCAGTGGGGCGGGAGGGCCGCACCCTTACAATGAGCAGTTCTTC. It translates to CASSGAGGPHPYNEQFF.